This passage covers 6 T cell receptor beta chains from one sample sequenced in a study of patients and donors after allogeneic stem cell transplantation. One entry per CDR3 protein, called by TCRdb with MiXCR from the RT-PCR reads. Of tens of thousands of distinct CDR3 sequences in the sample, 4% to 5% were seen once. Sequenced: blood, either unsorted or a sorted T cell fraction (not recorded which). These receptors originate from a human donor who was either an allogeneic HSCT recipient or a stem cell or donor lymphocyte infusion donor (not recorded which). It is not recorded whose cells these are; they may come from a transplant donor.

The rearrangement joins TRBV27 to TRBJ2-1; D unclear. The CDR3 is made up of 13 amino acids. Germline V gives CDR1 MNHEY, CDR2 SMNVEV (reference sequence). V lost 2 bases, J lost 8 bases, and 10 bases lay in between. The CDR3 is CASSLRSFDEQFF. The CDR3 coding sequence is TGTGCCAGCAGTTTACGATCGTTCGATGAGCAGTTCTTC.

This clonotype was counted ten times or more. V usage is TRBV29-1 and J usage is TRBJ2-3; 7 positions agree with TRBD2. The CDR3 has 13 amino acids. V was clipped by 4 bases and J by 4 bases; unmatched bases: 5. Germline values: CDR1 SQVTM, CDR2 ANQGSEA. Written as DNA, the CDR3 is TGCAGCGTTGGCGGGAGAAGCGCAGATACGCAGTATTTT. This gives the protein CSVGGRSADTQYF.

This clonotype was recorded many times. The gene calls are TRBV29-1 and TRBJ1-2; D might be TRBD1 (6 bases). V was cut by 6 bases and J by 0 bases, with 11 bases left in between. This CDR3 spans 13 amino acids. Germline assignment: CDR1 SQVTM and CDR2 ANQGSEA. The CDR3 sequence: CSVGTPANYGYTF. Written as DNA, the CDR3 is TGCAGCGTAGGGACACCAGCTAACTATGGCTACACCTTC.

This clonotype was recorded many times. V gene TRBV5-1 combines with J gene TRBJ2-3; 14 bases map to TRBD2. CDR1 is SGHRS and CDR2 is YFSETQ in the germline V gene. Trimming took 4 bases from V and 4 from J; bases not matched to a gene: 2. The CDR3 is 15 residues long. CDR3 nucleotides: TGCGCCAGCAGCGGGGGACTAGCGGGAGCAGATACGCAGTATTTT. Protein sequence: CASSGGLAGADTQYF. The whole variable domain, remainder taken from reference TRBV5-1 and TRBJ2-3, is KAGVTQTPRYLIKTRGQQVTLSCSPISGHRSVSWYQQTPGQGLQFLFEYFSETQRNKGNFPGRFSGRQFSNSRSEMNVSTLELGDSALYLCASSGGLAGADTQYFGPGTRLTVL.

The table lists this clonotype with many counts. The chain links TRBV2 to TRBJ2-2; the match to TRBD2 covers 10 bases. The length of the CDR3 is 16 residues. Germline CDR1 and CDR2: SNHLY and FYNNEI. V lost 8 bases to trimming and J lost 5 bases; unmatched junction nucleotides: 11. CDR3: CASREGGTSVTGELFF. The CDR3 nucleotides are TGTGCCAGCCGCGAGGGAGGGACTAGCGTTACCGGGGAGCTGTTTTTT.

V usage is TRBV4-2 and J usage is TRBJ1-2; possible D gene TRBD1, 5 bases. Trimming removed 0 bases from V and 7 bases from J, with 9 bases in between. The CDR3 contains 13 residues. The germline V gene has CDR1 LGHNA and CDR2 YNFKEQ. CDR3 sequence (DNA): TGTGCCAGCAGCCAAGAGAGGGGTCTTGGCTACACCTTC. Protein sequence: CASSQERGLGYTF.